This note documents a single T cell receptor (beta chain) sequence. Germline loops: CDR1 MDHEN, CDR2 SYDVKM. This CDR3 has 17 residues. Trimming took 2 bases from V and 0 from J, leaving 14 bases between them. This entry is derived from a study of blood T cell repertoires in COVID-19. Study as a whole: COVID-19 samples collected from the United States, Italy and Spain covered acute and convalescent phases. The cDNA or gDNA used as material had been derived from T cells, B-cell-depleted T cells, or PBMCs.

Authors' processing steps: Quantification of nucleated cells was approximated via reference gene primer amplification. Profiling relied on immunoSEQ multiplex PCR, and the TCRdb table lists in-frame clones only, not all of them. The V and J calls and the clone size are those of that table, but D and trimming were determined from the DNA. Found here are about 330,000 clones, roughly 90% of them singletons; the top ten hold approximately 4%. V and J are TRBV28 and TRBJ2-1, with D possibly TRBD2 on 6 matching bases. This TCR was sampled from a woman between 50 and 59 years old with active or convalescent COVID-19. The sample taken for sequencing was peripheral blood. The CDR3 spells CASSLNLAGPSYNEQFF. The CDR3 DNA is TGTGCCAGCAGTTTAAACCTCGCGGGACCCTCCTACAATGAGCAGTTCTTC.